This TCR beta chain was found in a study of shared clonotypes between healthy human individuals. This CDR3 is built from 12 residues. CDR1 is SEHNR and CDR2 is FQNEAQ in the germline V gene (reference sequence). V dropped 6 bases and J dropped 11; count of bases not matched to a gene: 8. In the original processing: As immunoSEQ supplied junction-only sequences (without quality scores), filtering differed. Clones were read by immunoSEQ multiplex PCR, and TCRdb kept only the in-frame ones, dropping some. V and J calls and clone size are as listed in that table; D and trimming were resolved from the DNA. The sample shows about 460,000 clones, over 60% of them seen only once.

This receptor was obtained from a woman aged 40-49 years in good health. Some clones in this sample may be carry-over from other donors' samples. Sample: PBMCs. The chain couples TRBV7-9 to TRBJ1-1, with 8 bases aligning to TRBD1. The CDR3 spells CASSGQGGVAFF. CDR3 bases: TGTGCCAGCAGTGGACAGGGAGGGGTCGCTTTCTTT.